The sequence of this TCR beta chain was determined in a study of blood T cell repertoires in COVID-19. Those enrolled in Seattle joined during active infection and were followed longitudinally afterward. Method: immunoSEQ multiplex PCR; TCRdb's copy keeps in-frame clones and lacks some. There are approximately 150,000 clones in the sample; almost 85% occur only once, and roughly 2.7% lies in the top ten. Trimming pared 4 bases from V and 0 bases from J, leaving 10 bases between. The germline V gene has CDR1 SGHRS and CDR2 YFSETQ. CDR3 length: 14 residues. The chain is built from TRBV5-1 and TRBJ1-1, with D possibly TRBD1 on 6 matching bases. Sequenced sample: peripheral blood. The TCR comes from a woman older than 75 with COVID-19, enrolled during active disease. Here the CDR3 DNA reads TGCGCCAGCAGCAAGGACAGCATGAACACTGAAGCTTTCTTT. Protein: CASSKDSMNTEAFF.